This T cell receptor (beta chain) came from a study of neoadjuvant anti-PD-1 for oral cavity cancer. Study-level background: Patients without progression received a fourth nivolumab dose around day 43, then surgical resection on days 50-56. Study-wide findings and caveats: Expansion of preexisting intratumoral clones was suggested to aid response.

A word on this clone: Its antigen is not identified.

Patients were newly diagnosed with stage II-IVA oral cavity squamous cell carcinoma without prior systemic or radiation treatment. The germline CDR1 and CDR2 sequences are SQVTM and ANQGSEA. Losses at the gene ends were 0 bases for V and 8 bases for J; bases not matched to a gene: 11. This CDR3 has 16 amino acids. Tumor libraries mostly used roughly 4.8 ug genomic DNA, two replicates each. Clones were read by immunoSEQ multiplex PCR, and TCRdb kept only the in-frame ones, dropping some. This table has about 5,700 clones, just under 60% appearing once. The genes are TRBV29-1 and TRBJ2-1, with 9 bases fitting TRBD2. The source was tumor tissue, collected before nivolumab (anti-PD-1) treatment. This receptor was obtained from a person between 35 and 79 years old with oral cavity squamous cell carcinoma. CDR3 nucleotide sequence: TGCAGCGTTGAAGATATGGGGCGGGGGGGCCTGCATGAGCAGTTCTTC. This gives the protein CSVEDMGRGGLHEQFF.